Each of the 22 T cell receptor beta chains below was sequenced from the same sample in a study of blood T cell repertoires in COVID-19. This table comes from immunoSEQ multiplex PCR, and its TCRdb copy is limited to in-frame clones, with some not included. This sample has under 300,000 clones, with around 90% found just once. The sequenced material came from peripheral blood. These receptors were obtained from a man aged 50 to 59 with acute or convalescent COVID-19.

Note on this clone: Different DNA sequences within this sample yield the same CDR3. The chain has TRBV3-1 (or the pseudogene TRBV3-2) and TRBJ2-5; maybe TRBD2 (7 bases). CDR1 is LGHDT, CDR2 YNNKEL, per germline (reference sequence). Trimming removed 3 bases from V and 5 bases from J, with 10 bases in between. The CDR3 covers 13 residues. The CDR3 sequence: CASSQGGRETQYF. CDR3 sequence (DNA): TGTGCCAGCAGCCAGGGGGGGCGGGAGACCCAGTACTTC.

The chain recombines TRBV4-2 with TRBJ1-4, with unresolved D. The CDR3 loop spans 15 amino acids. Trimming took 0 bases from V and 3 from J, leaving 8 bases between them. Germline V CDR1 and CDR2: LGHNA, YNFKEQ. As DNA, the CDR3 is TGTGCCAGCAGCCAAGATGAGGTGGCTAATGAAAAACTGTTTTTT. Its protein is CASSQDEVANEKLFF.

The rearrangement joins TRBV7-3 to TRBJ1-6; 7 nucleotides align to TRBD1. CDR1 SGHTA and CDR2 FQGTGA come from the germline V gene. The CDR3 has 14 residues. The J segment lost 14 bases and the V segment lost 4 bases, leaving 11 bases of the junction unmatched. In DNA form, the CDR3 reads TGTGCCAGCAGCTATAATCCAGGGGGGTCGGCCCTCCACTTT. Encoded protein: CASSYNPGGSALHF.

This clone has only one observation. This chain uses TRBV2 with TRBJ1-5; maybe TRBD1 (5 bases). The CDR3 covers 15 residues. The ends were cut back, 4 bases at V and 0 bases at J, with 10 bases in the middle. Germline V lookup: CDR1 SNHLY, CDR2 FYNNEI. The CDR3 nucleotides read TGTGCCAGCAGTGTAATGACAGTTAGCAATCAGCCCCAGCATTTT. Encoded protein: CASSVMTVSNQPQHF.

This clone was counted once. The rearrangement uses TRBV19 and TRBJ2-1; 10 bases agree with TRBD2. Trimming took 7 bases from V and 3 from J; bases not matched to a gene: 9. Looked up from germline, CDR1 is LNHDA and CDR2 is SQIVND (reference sequence). The CDR3 runs to 16 residues. The CDR3 protein is CASNYRSSGGYNEQFF. The DNA of the CDR3 is TGTGCCAGTAACTACAGGTCTAGCGGGGGCTACAATGAGCAGTTCTTC.

This rearrangement joins TRBV6-5 to TRBJ2-7; 11 positions agree with TRBD1. After removal of 6 bases from V and 4 bases from J, the junction contained 8 bases not matched to a gene. There are 15 residues in the CDR3. CDR1 MNHEY and CDR2 SVGAGI come from the germline V gene. This chain's CDR3 is CASRSLGTGGYEQYF. The CDR3 coding sequence is TGTGCCAGCAGATCTCTCGGGACAGGGGGTTACGAGCAGTACTTC.

DNA for the CDR3: TGCGCCAGCAGCTTGGGGGGACAGGGTGGCTATGGCTACACCTTC. Protein sequence: CASSLGGQGGYGYTF. The chain combines TRBV5-1 with TRBJ1-2; 9 bases agree with TRBD1. Trimming at V came to 0 bases and at J to 4 bases, leaving 4 bases not matched to a gene. Germline V CDR1 and CDR2: SGHRS, YFSETQ. The CDR3 spans 15 residues.

CDR3 sequence reads: CATSDRTASSTDTQYF. Here the CDR3 DNA reads TGTGCCACCAGTGATAGGACAGCTTCTAGCACAGATACGCAGTATTTT. The rearrangement links TRBV24-1 to TRBJ2-3; possible D gene TRBD1, 6 bases. Germline CDR1 is KGHDR and CDR2 is SFDVKD. The V and J ends lost 3 bases and 0 bases respectively, with 12 bases between them. This CDR3 has 16 residues.

The chain recombines TRBV6-1 with TRBJ1-1, with 9 bases matching TRBD1. V was pared by 2 bases and J by 5 bases, with 6 bases of the junction left unmatched. The CDR3 is 15 residues long. Germline V gene sequence: CDR1 MNHNS, CDR2 SASEGT. The CDR3 loop reads CASSERGGQGTEAFF. The CDR3 DNA reads as TGTGCCAGCAGTGAAAGGGGCGGACAGGGGACTGAAGCTTTCTTT.

This chain connects TRBV4-1 to TRBJ1-5, with a tentative D call TRBD1 (5 bases). The CDR3 is 15 residues long. Germline CDR1 MGHRA, CDR2 YSYEKL. V lost 0 bases and J lost 9, with 15 bases in between. CDR3 DNA sequence: TGCGCCAGCAGCCAAGACAGGGTAATATTGGGGCCCCAGCATTTT. This encodes CASSQDRVILGPQHF.

V is TRBV19 and J is TRBJ1-5, with D uncertain. V was clipped by 5 bases and J by 5 bases, with 10 bases between them. CDR1 and CDR2 (germline): LNHDA, SQIVND (reference sequence). CDR3 length equals 13 residues. The CDR3 bases are TGTGCCAGTAGTCGGGAGAAAGATCAGCCCCAGCATTTT. It yields the protein CASSREKDQPQHF.

This clone has just one count. The chain links TRBV5-6 to TRBJ1-4, with 9 positions matching TRBD1. This CDR3 spans 12 amino acids. J lost 11 bases, V lost 7 bases, and 6 bases had no gene match. Germline CDR1 reads SGHDT; CDR2 reads YYEEEE. CDR3 sequence: CASGTGMGKLFF. The CDR3 coding sequence is TGTGCCAGCGGGACAGGGATGGGTAAACTGTTTTTT.

CDR3 sequence (DNA): TGTGCCAGCAGCTTAGTAGTTTTGGGGGCAGGGTATGGCTACACCTTC. Translated: CASSLVVLGAGYGYTF. The genes are TRBV7-2 and TRBJ1-2, with D possibly matching TRBD1 (6 bases). Germline CDR1 is SGHTA and CDR2 is FQGNSA. CDR3 length: 16 amino acids. V shed 1 base and J shed 5 bases, with 17 bases lying between them.

The CDR3: CASSLLMNTEAFF. For the CDR3, the DNA is TGCGCCAGCAGCTTGTTAATGAACACTGAAGCTTTCTTT. The V call is TRBV5-1, the J call TRBJ1-1; D ambiguous. Germline assignment: CDR1 SGHRS and CDR2 YFSETQ. CDR3 length: 13 amino acids. Deletions cut 1 base from V and 0 bases from J, with 4 bases between.

This rearrangement joins TRBV6-5 to TRBJ1-5, with D tentatively TRBD1 (6 bases). Trimming took off 7 bases at V and 4 bases at J, with 14 bases between the two ends. Germline V gene data show CDR1 as MNHEY and CDR2 as SVGAGI. The CDR3 consists of 14 residues. DNA for the CDR3: TGTGCCAGCAAGGTAGGGCAGGGGAATCAGCCCCAGCATTTT. Protein: CASKVGQGNQPQHF.

This chain uses TRBV27 with TRBJ1-2, with 12 bases aligning to TRBD1. Losses at the gene ends were 4 bases for V and 5 bases for J; bases not matched to a gene: 17. The CDR3 covers 19 residues. CDR1 is MNHEY and CDR2 is SMNVEV in the germline V gene (reference sequence). CDR3 in DNA: TGTGCCAGCAGTTCGGGGGCCGGGACAGGGGGCGTAGAACGTTATGGCTACACCTTC. Amino acids: CASSSGAGTGGVERYGYTF.

The CDR3 reads CASSRKSGPAGGAKNIQYF. The CDR3 DNA follows: TGTGCCAGCAGCCGAAAGAGTGGGCCAGCGGGGGGGGCCAAAAACATTCAGTACTTC. The chain recombines TRBV3-1 (or the pseudogene TRBV3-2) with TRBJ2-4, with 10 bases identical to TRBD2. The length of the CDR3 is 19 residues. The germline CDR1 and CDR2 sequences are LGHDT and YNNKEL (reference sequence). The V gene end was trimmed by 4 bases and the J gene end by 1 base; junction bases not matched to a gene: 13.

In its sample, this clone was seen a few times. The genes are TRBV14 and TRBJ2-1, with TRBD1 matching 7 bases. CDR1 and CDR2 from the germline V gene are SGHDN and FVKESK. CDR3 length: 14 residues. J was trimmed by 9 bases and V by 2 bases; bases with no gene match: 7. CDR3 protein: CASSQLRTGGEQFF. CDR3 DNA sequence: TGTGCCAGCAGCCAACTTAGGACAGGAGGTGAGCAGTTCTTC.

The J gene is TRBJ2-3, the V gene TRBV3-1 (or the pseudogene TRBV3-2), with D hard to call. Germline assignment: CDR1 LGHDT and CDR2 YNNKEL (reference sequence). Trimming shortened V by 4 bases and J by 4 bases, and 18 bases separated the two germline ends. The CDR3 runs 16 residues. CDR3 protein: CASSPTARHSSDTQYF. In DNA form, the CDR3 reads TGTGCCAGCAGCCCAACCGCGAGACACAGCTCAGATACGCAGTATTTT.

The V and J genes are TRBV9 and TRBJ2-6; no definite D call. Germline loops: CDR1 SGDLS, CDR2 YYNGEE. CDR3 length: 16 amino acids. V gave up 0 bases and J gave up 0 bases, with 7 bases separating them. CDR3 in amino acids: CASSVDRSSGANVLTF. The CDR3 DNA reads TGTGCCAGCAGCGTAGATAGGAGCTCTGGGGCCAACGTCCTGACTTTC.

This clone was observed a handful of times. The chain employs TRBV18 and TRBJ2-3, with TRBD2 as a possible D gene (5 bases). This CDR3 region has 15 residues. CDR1 and CDR2 from the germline V gene are KGHSH and LQKENI. Trimming removed 4 bases at V and 6 bases at J, with 17 bases between. The CDR3 region has the DNA TGTGCCAGCTCACTCAACGAAGGAGGTATGGATACGCAGTATTTT. Its protein product is CASSLNEGGMDTQYF.

The chain couples TRBV30 to TRBJ2-7; 12 positions match TRBD2. The CDR3 consists of 15 residues. V shed 2 bases, J shed 2 bases, and the junction held 4 bases outside the gene matches. Looked up from germline, CDR1 is GTSNPN and CDR2 is SVGIG (reference sequence). The CDR3 reads CAWSFGLAGTYEQYF. The DNA of the CDR3 is TGTGCCTGGAGTTTTGGACTAGCGGGGACCTACGAGCAGTACTTC.